This T cell receptor beta chain was obtained from a study of cytomegalovirus exposure and HLA in healthy donors (dated by TCRdb to 2015 to 2018). About the full investigation: According to an earlier analysis of 587 of the donors, 150 million to 200 million T cells yielded 95 million to 140 million unique TCR beta sequences and approximately 300 Gb of sequence data. About 280 gigabases of sequencing data and approximately 93 million unique TCR sequences were included in an early release covering about 700 HLA-typed donors. Of the 300 to 500 genotyped donors, approximately 81% were placed in the genetic ancestry cluster associated with self-reported Caucasian donors. The study was designed to test whether signatures of past pathogen exposure could be identified by cataloging public T cell receptors. The study used immunosequencing to profile the T cell repertoires of some 600 subjects and linked those repertoires to cytomegalovirus serostatus. Besides the first cohort of roughly 640 subjects, a separate validation cohort made up of some 110 different subjects was used. To predict cytomegalovirus infection status, the study combined high-throughput TCR immunosequencing, statistical association of individual TCRs with disease status, and machine learning. In a later analysis, previously published TCR beta repertoires from some 640 donors were re-analyzed and high-resolution HLA genotyping was added so that TCR occurrence patterns could be studied. Rather than drawing on any new phenotypic data, the later analysis identified candidate immune exposures from TCR beta sequences and the way those sequences occurred across donors. An earlier analysis of around 640 of the donors used high-throughput TCR beta sequencing to judge whether each TCR beta V gene segment behaved as functional or pseudogenic. Donor age, sex, ethnicity and CMV serostatus were compiled alongside the repertoire data. In a later genetic analysis, genome-wide SNP genotypes for about three fifths of the roughly 670 donors were used, and that subset was treated as a discovery cohort. All discovery cohort repertoires had been generated using a single sequencing platform. HLA typing included class I and class II loci at four-digit resolution. The number of typed donors differed by locus: 629-630 for A, B, C, DRB1 and DQB1; some 540 for DQA1; 606 for DPA1; and 450 to 480 for DPB1. Because of strong linkage in the cohort, roughly five DR-DQ haplotypes were treated as single units for association and clustering. Among a few hundred genotyped donors of the cohort, an average of approximately 240,000 unique TCR beta nucleotide sequences were sequenced per donor, roughly 20% of them non-productive.

The cohort comprised hundreds of healthy bone marrow donors. Cohort members were all nominally healthy when sampled, although unrecorded immune exposures were likely present. The donor was CMV seronegative and belonged to the group of over 350 seronegative cohort members. A peripheral blood sample was collected from each donor, and TCR beta sequencing was performed on peripheral blood mononuclear cells. Genomic DNA was extracted from the blood cell samples with the Qiagen DNeasy Blood Extraction Kit. Preparation of the library involved the immunoSEQ multiplex PCR assay. For the multiplex PCR, a mixture combining 60 forward primers for TCR Vbeta segments and 13 reverse primers for TCR Jbeta segments was used. A multiplex PCR assay on genomic DNA amplified the CDR3 region of rearranged TCR beta genes. The amplified TCR beta libraries were sequenced on the Illumina HiSeq System as 87-base-pair reads. On the authors' methods: Across the 600 to 700 repertoires, a later analysis counted 75 million to 90 million unique TCR beta chains, roughly 11 million of which were shared by at least two donors. To remove PCR and sequencing errors, raw reads were error-corrected and collapsed into unique sequences using a nearest-neighbor algorithm that merged closely related sequences. To assign V, D and J gene segments, CDR3 sequences were aligned to IMGT reference sequences. Each retained sequence needed at least a six-nucleotide match to both a V gene segment and a J gene segment. Rearrangements were called productive when the CDR3 lacked stop codons and stayed in frame with V and J; all others were non-productive. Following IMGT convention, CDR3 was defined as the stretch from the second conserved V-encoded cysteine up to the conserved J-encoded phenylalanine. The earlier analysis of some 600 of the donors excluded sequences that lacked an unambiguous match to a single V gene segment. An earlier analysis of just under 600 of the donors called V segments functional above 56.7% productive rearrangements and segregating when the between-donor standard deviation exceeded 5%. A statistical classification framework was built to diagnose cytomegalovirus status from the catalog of TCR beta chain sequences. In a later analysis, V and J genes were assigned by comparing TCR nucleotide sequences against IMGT/GENE-DB human TR gene sequences. In a later analysis, CDR3 sequences and most-parsimonious VDJ recombination scenarios were assigned using the TCRdist pipeline. In a later analysis, each TCR beta chain was defined by its CDR3 amino acid sequence together with its V-gene family, and reads lacking a unique V-gene family were excluded. To address suspected cross-contamination and a sequencing artifact, a later analysis removed 550 to 750 highly shared, low-generation-probability nucleotide sequences. For each public chain, a later analysis derived a clonal expansion index from normalized ranks of inferred template counts within each repertoire. Generation probabilities in a later analysis came from a VDJ recombination model fitted to out-of-frame rearrangements, and those results were checked against IGoR. A later analysis scored TCR-TCR, TCR-HLA and TCR-CMV co-occurrence with hypergeometric tests, applying a repertoire-size bias correction to TCR pairs. A later analysis estimated false discovery rates by permuting HLA or CMV assignments 20 times. In a later analysis, co-occurring TCRs were grouped using DBSCAN, and TCRdist sequence similarity was added for clustering within HLA-allele-positive subsets. Repertoires with fewer than 30,000 or more than 120,000 public chains, plus five repertoires with anomalous nucleotide sharing, were excluded from co-occurrence clustering. Entries here come from immuneACCESS through TCRdb and include only in-frame sequences with V and J called. Some clones fail to appear in such tables; in the studies checked, an unresolved V gene covers under half of the shortfall, and the cause of the remainder is unknown. The V and J calls and clone size were taken over from that table, and D and trimming were inferred from the DNA. For this sample there are 280,000 or so clones; 80% to 90% appear just once. About 2.5% of the sample rests with the top ten.

What the authors observed across the whole study: The presence/absence analyses assumed that sequencing depth was roughly uniform across donors, and that assumption may not be true. The 87-base-pair reads could not distinguish some IMGT-functional V segments, including TRBV6-2 and TRBV6-3, so those segments were excluded. A later analysis found that TCR association rates varied across HLA loci, with DRB1 alleles showing the most associated TCRs and HLA-C alleles the fewest. According to a later analysis, parvovirus B19, influenza, CMV and Epstein-Barr virus appeared linked to several top co-occurrence clusters. In this cohort, only TCR beta chains were sequenced, and detectable features were limited by the absence of alpha or paired-chain data. The study gave a list of around 170 TCR beta chains associated with cytomegalovirus. The authors suggested that the approach could potentially be extended to other disease states and immunological phenotypes. In a later analysis, HLA-associated TCR beta chains showed more clonal expansion and lower generation probabilities than non-associated chains that were equally common. Because HLA typing was unavailable for some donors at each locus, only the typed subset was used in association tests. Linkage disequilibrium might explain the correlated functional status among segregating V segments, but an unknown experimental factor could not be excluded. When HLA alleles, especially DR and DQ, strongly co-occurred, TCR associations were difficult to assign to individual alleles. The sequencing pipeline was judged likely to have produced a cluster of highly shared sequence variants as a technical artifact. In both the original and validation cohorts, the classifier was reported to diagnose cytomegalovirus status with high specificity and sensitivity. Across donors, most TCR sequences were observed very rarely, whereas some public TCRs were present in many individuals. Broadly in line with IMGT annotations, most TCR beta V segments showed up in productive rearrangements about 90% or about 30% of the time in an earlier analysis of around 600 of the donors. A few of the identified cytomegalovirus-associated TCR beta chains were confirmed in vitro to be specific for cytomegalovirus antigens. Because counts were too low, about 15 rarely observed V segments, including chromosome 9 orphons, were left out of the earlier analysis of 587 of the donors. According to a later genetic analysis, donors in an Asian-associated ancestry cluster had fewer N-insertions in productive TCRs than the approximately 690-donor mean. In a later genetic analysis, a missense DCLRE1C variant was associated with V-gene and J-gene trimming of TCR beta chains, and the association was replicated in an independent cohort. A later analysis associated about 18,000 TCR beta sequences with specific HLA alleles at a false discovery rate of 0.05. CMV serostatus was the only immune exposure information available for the cohort. Most CMV-associated TCR beta chains appeared to be HLA-restricted in a later analysis, and the HLA associations seemed to be driven largely by CMV exposure. A further reported finding was that TCR beta sequences accurately predicted the HLA-A and HLA-B alleles for most subjects in the first cohort.

Concerning this clone itself: Its recognized antigen is unknown. No base quality values were provided; no much bigger clone lies one nucleotide off.

There are 17 amino acids in the CDR3, from cysteine to phenylalanine inclusive. Here the CDR3 DNA is all that survives: 51 bases in frame from base 1. Per the germline V gene (reference sequence), LNHDA is the CDR1 and SQIVND is the CDR2. V is shortened by 5 bases, J by 0 bases, and the region joining them spans 16 bases. The receptor's source is a woman aged 18-35 years in good health and CMV-seronegative. Sequenced input: PBMCs. The sequence joins TRBV19 to TRBJ2-2; TRBD2 is perhaps the D gene, given 7 matching bases. This receptor has the CDR3 CASSLPKGGTNTGELFF. In nucleotide form, the sequence is TGTGCCAGTAGTCTCCCTAAGGGGGGGACGAACACCGGGGAGCTGTTTTTT.